A selection of T cell receptor beta chains follows, all from one sample in a study of PD-1 blockade in classical Hodgkin lymphoma. Data came from immunoSEQ multiplex PCR; TCRdb stores just in-frame clones and leaves some out. The table includes some 96,000 clones, roughly 79% detected once. The sequenced sample was peripheral blood mononuclear cells (PBMCs), obtained before the second cycle of nivolumab. These receptors were taken from a human donor with classical Hodgkin lymphoma. Each CDR3 is given with its conserved first and last residue. A D gene is named only where the DNA matches it firmly. Where a row states a size, it is once, few, many or the class of an expanded clone; other rows omit it.

TRBD1 TRBJ2-4 TRBV5-8 NA CASSGTGKNIQYF TGTGCCAGCAGCGGGACAGGCAAAAACATTCAGTACTTC
TRBD2 TRBJ2-1 TRBV5-1 NA CASSLYLAGSHNEQFF TGCGCCAGCAGCTTATACCTAGCGGGATCCCACAATGAGCAGTTCTTC
NA TRBJ1-5 TRBV19 few CASSIGVYQPQHF TGTGCCAGTAGTATAGGCGTTTATCAGCCCCAGCATTTT
NA TRBJ1-5 TRBV5-1 NA CASSRRGRVTYSNQPQHF TGCGCCAGCAGCCGCCGGGGGCGGGTTACATATAGCAATCAGCCCCAGCATTTT
NA TRBJ1-2 TRBV2 NA CASISGVAGYGYTF TGTGCCAGCATCTCGGGGGTCGCGGGTTATGGCTACACCTTC
TRBD2 TRBJ2-5 TRBV10-2 NA CASKLAGLQETQYF TGCGCCAGCAAGCTAGCGGGACTCCAAGAGACCCAGTACTTC
NA TRBJ2-7 TRBV11-2 NA CASSLAGSSYEQYF TGTGCCAGCAGCTTAGCAGGCAGTTCCTACGAGCAGTACTTC
TRBD1 TRBJ2-6 TRBV23-1 NA CASTSGQNSGANVLTF TGCGCCAGCACCTCGGGACAGAACTCTGGGGCCAACGTCCTGACTTTC
NA TRBJ1-2 TRBV7-9 few CASSLLSIADGYTF TGTGCCAGCAGCTTATTAAGCATCGCGGACGGCTACACCTTC
NA TRBJ2-1 TRBV5-1 NA CASSLGSYNEQFF TGCGCCAGCAGCTTGGGTTCCTACAATGAGCAGTTCTTC
TRBD1 TRBJ1-2 TRBV5-4 NA CASRQGQRDGYTF TGTGCCAGCAGACAGGGACAGCGAGATGGCTACACCTTC
NA TRBJ2-2 TRBV7-3 few CASSPSTTGELFF TGTGCCAGCAGCCCCTCCACCACCGGGGAGCTGTTTTTT
NA TRBJ2-2 TRBV28 NA CASSSPRRQGGTGELFF TGTGCCAGCAGTTCTCCCCGAAGGCAGGGAGGTACCGGGGAGCTGTTTTTT
TRBD2 TRBJ2-2 TRBV19 NA CASSFLLKTSGSGELFF TGTGCCAGTAGTTTCCTTTTAAAGACTAGCGGGTCCGGGGAGCTGTTTTTT
TRBD2 TRBJ2-7 TRBV6-6 NA CASSYSAGRVYEQYF TGTGCCAGCAGTTACTCGGCAGGGAGGGTTTACGAGCAGTACTTC
TRBD2 TRBJ2-1 TRBV10-1 NA CASSDRFRLADRHASSYNEQFF TGCGCCAGCAGTGACAGATTTCGACTAGCGGATCGACATGCTAGCTCCTACAATGAGCAGTTCTTC